These T cell receptor beta chains were read from a single sample in a study of T cell repertoires in cytomegalovirus infection. TCRdb passed the reads through MiXCR, listing each CDR3 protein once. The top ten clones hold 8.7% of a sample with 350,000 to 450,000 distinct CDR3 sequences, roughly 20% of them seen once. Material for sequencing was PBMCs. Source of these receptors: a human donor in good health (CMV status not recorded). Some clones in this sample may be carry-over from other donors' samples. The CDR3 runs from the conserved cysteine through the conserved F or W. A D gene is named only where the DNA matches it firmly. Clone sizes are given selectively: once, few, many, or a class where the clone is expanded.

J gene	V gene	clone size	D gene	CDR3 DNA	CDR3 protein
TRBJ2-5	TRBV2	NA	TRBD2	TGTGCCAGCAGTGAGCCCACCGGGAGGGGGCAAGAGACCCAGTACTTC	CASSEPTGRGQETQYF
TRBJ2-7	TRBV6-5	many	NA	TGTGCCAGCAGTTATGGGCAGGGGGGGTCCTACGAGCAGTACTTC	CASSYGQGGSYEQYF
TRBJ2-7	TRBV7-2	many	NA	TGTGCCAGCAGCAGAGCCCCGCAACCCGTCTACGAGCAGTACTTC	CASSRAPQPVYEQYF
TRBJ1-4	TRBV12-3/TRBV12-4	many	NA	TGTGCCAGCAGTTTAGCGGGACAACTGTTTTTT	CASSLAGQLFF
TRBJ2-5	TRBV10-2	NA	TRBD2	TGCGCCAGCAAGACTAGCGGTATAGAGACCCAGTACTTC	CASKTSGIETQYF
TRBJ1-1	TRBV12-3/TRBV12-4	many	NA	TGTGCCAGCAGTTTTATGGGGACTGAAGCTTTCTTT	CASSFMGTEAFF
TRBJ2-1	TRBV6-6	NA	NA	TGTGCCAGCACCTGGGACAATGAGCAGTTCTTC	CASTWDNEQFF
TRBJ2-7	TRBV5-1	NA	NA	TGCGCCAGCGGGCCAATGGCTAGGCCCTACGAGCAGTACTTC	CASGPMARPYEQYF
TRBJ2-4	TRBV7-8	many	NA	TGTGCCAGCAGCTTAGGGGGCGGAAACATTCAGTACTTC	CASSLGGGNIQYF
TRBJ1-2	TRBV28	NA	NA	TGTGCCAGCACGGGACTGGATGGCTACACCTTC	CASTGLDGYTF
TRBJ2-1	TRBV19	few	TRBD2	TGTGCCAGTAGTATCGTCACTAGCGGGGGGAACAATGAGCAGTTCTTC	CASSIVTSGGNNEQFF
TRBJ2-7	TRBV10-3	few	NA	TGTGCCATCAGGGGGACCGCGTTGACCTACGAGCAGTACTTC	CAIRGTALTYEQYF
TRBJ2-5	TRBV5-4	many	NA	TGTGCCAGCAGCCAATCTGGTGGGGCTAGCGCAGAGACCCAGTACTTC	CASSQSGGASAETQYF
TRBJ2-5	TRBV24-1	NA	TRBD1	TGTGCCACCGAAAATGGGACAGAGTACCAAGAGACCCAGTACTTC	CATENGTEYQETQYF
TRBJ1-1	TRBV6-2/TRBV6-3	NA	NA	TGTGCCAGCAGTTATTACCGGACAGAGAAGTGGGTGAGGACTGAAGCTTTCTTT	CASSYYRTEKWVRTEAFF
TRBJ1-4	TRBV12-3/TRBV12-4	NA	TRBD1	TGTGCCAGCAGTTGGACAGGGGACACTAATGAAAAACTGTTTTTT	CASSWTGDTNEKLFF
TRBJ1-3	TRBV6-5	few	NA	TGTGCCAGCAGTTACTCGACCTCTGGAAACACCATATATTTT	CASSYSTSGNTIYF
TRBJ1-5	TRBV28	NA	TRBD1	TGTGCCAGCAGTTTACCCAAACAGGGGGCCGGCAATCAGCCCCAGCATTTT	CASSLPKQGAGNQPQHF
TRBJ1-1	TRBV20-1	few	TRBD1	TGCAGTGCTAGAGACCTAACGACAGGGATGGGCACTGAAGCTTTCTTT	CSARDLTTGMGTEAFF
TRBJ1-1	TRBV20-1	NA	NA	TGCAGTGCCAAAACCGCTCCGGGCACTGAAGCTTTCTTT	CSAKTAPGTEAFF
TRBJ2-3	TRBV6-1	few	TRBD1	TGTGCCAGCAGTGAATCCCGACAGGGTGCTCGGGATACGCAGTATTTT	CASSESRQGARDTQYF
TRBJ2-5	TRBV4-3	NA	TRBD1	TGCGCCAGCAGCCAAGTTGACAGGGTGGAGACCCAGTACTTC	CASSQVDRVETQYF
TRBJ2-1	TRBV6-5	NA	NA	TGTGCCAGCAGTTACTCGAGCGGGCCGGACTCCTACAATGAGCAGTTCTTC	CASSYSSGPDSYNEQFF
TRBJ2-6	TRBV7-2	many	NA	TGTGCCAGCAGCTTAAGGGCTTCCTCTGGGGCCAACGTCCTGACTTTC	CASSLRASSGANVLTF
TRBJ2-7	TRBV11-2	few	TRBD2	TGTGCCAGCAGCCTAAGGACTAGCGGGAGACCCTACGAGCAGTACTTC	CASSLRTSGRPYEQYF
TRBJ1-2	TRBV2	NA	NA	TGTGCCAGCAGTGAAGGGGGTCTCTATGGCTACACCTTC	CASSEGGLYGYTF
TRBJ1-1	TRBV6-6	many	TRBD1	TGTGCCAGCAGTCGGGACAGGGCCACTGAAGCTTTCTTT	CASSRDRATEAFF
TRBJ1-2	TRBV5-4	few	NA	TGTGCCAGCAGCTTGGTCCGGGGCCATGGCTACACCTTC	CASSLVRGHGYTF
TRBJ2-1	TRBV12-5	many	NA	TGTGCTAGTGGTTTGGTACGAGGCGGGATTTACGATGAGCAGTTCTTC	CASGLVRGGIYDEQFF
TRBJ2-3	TRBV19	few	NA	TGTGCCAGTAGTATAGTGGACACAGATACGCAGTATTTT	CASSIVDTDTQYF
TRBJ1-5	TRBV20-1	few	NA	TGCAGTGCTAGAGACTGGGGGAGGGGATCAGGTCAGCCCCAGCATTTT	CSARDWGRGSGQPQHF
TRBJ2-1	TRBV12-3/TRBV12-4	NA	TRBD2	TGTGCCAGCAGTTCCCTAGCGGGAGTCAGCAATGAGCAGTTCTTC	CASSSLAGVSNEQFF
TRBJ1-1	TRBV2	NA	NA	TGTGCCGGGTCCTATGAGGTGAACACTGAAGCTTTCTTT	CAGSYEVNTEAFF
TRBJ2-1	TRBV14	few	TRBD2	TGTGCCAGCAGCCTATCCACTAGCGGGAGATCCGGTGAGCAGTTCTTC	CASSLSTSGRSGEQFF
TRBJ1-2	TRBV6-6	many	TRBD1	TGTGCCAGCACTCGGACAGGGATTAACTATGGCTACACCTTC	CASTRTGINYGYTF
TRBJ2-5	TRBV20-1	many	NA	TGCAGTGCGAGCGAGAGGGCAGTTCAAGAGACCCAGTACTTC	CSASERAVQETQYF
TRBJ2-5	TRBV7-9	few	TRBD2	TGTGCCAGCAGCTACGGGACTAGCGGAGCCCGAGCTCAAGAGACCCAGTACTTC	CASSYGTSGARAQETQYF
TRBJ2-3	TRBV7-6	many	NA	TGTGCCAGCAGCCCCCCTTACCCCACAGATACGCAGTATTTT	CASSPPYPTDTQYF
TRBJ2-5	TRBV10-2	many	TRBD1	TGCGCCAGCAGGGACAGGGGCTTCGAGACCCAGTACTTC	CASRDRGFETQYF
TRBJ2-5	TRBV20-1	NA	NA	TGCAGTGCTAGACCGTCCCCTTTACAGGGTTTGATGGAGACCCAGTACTTC	CSARPSPLQGLMETQYF
TRBJ1-5	TRBV12-3/TRBV12-4	few	NA	TGTGCCAGCAGTTTGCGAAGGGATAATCAGCCCCAGCATTTT	CASSLRRDNQPQHF
TRBJ2-7	TRBV6-6	NA	NA	TGTGCCAGCAGTTTTGGACTGGGGCGCGAGCAGTACTTC	CASSFGLGREQYF
TRBJ2-3	TRBV7-6	many	NA	TGTGCCAGCAGCCCGACGACAGGCGGGGAGAATACGCAGTATTTT	CASSPTTGGENTQYF
TRBJ2-7	TRBV6-2/TRBV6-3	NA	TRBD1	TGTGCCAGTAACGCCGGGACAGGGACCTACGAGCAGTACTTC	CASNAGTGTYEQYF
TRBJ2-5	TRBV18	few	NA	TGTGCCAGCTCACCCTCGACCCCCCCGGGAGAGACCCAGTACTTC	CASSPSTPPGETQYF
TRBJ1-4	TRBV7-2	NA	TRBD1	TGTGCCAGCAGCTACACCTCAGGGGGCGCGGTAGAAAAACTGTTTTTT	CASSYTSGGAVEKLFF
TRBJ2-4	TRBV7-9	NA	TRBD2	TGTGCCAGCAGCCCAAGTGCGACTAGCGGGAACATTCAGTACTTC	CASSPSATSGNIQYF
TRBJ2-1	TRBV7-2	NA	NA	TGTGCCAGCAGCTTACAGGGCTACGGCTACAATGAGCAGTTCTTC	CASSLQGYGYNEQFF
TRBJ1-2	TRBV29-1	few	NA	TGCAGCGGACTTCTGAACTATGGCTACACCTTC	CSGLLNYGYTF
TRBJ1-2	TRBV7-2	few	NA	TGTGCCAGCAGCTTAGAAGGGACCCAGCGGTCGTACGGCTACACCTTC	CASSLEGTQRSYGYTF
TRBJ2-2	TRBV28	NA	TRBD2	TGTGCCAGCACAGCGGGGGGAACCAACACCGGGGAGCTGTTTTTT	CASTAGGTNTGELFF